This is a list of T cell receptor beta chains from one sample in a study of blood T cells in healthy people across ages. TCRdb passed the 5' RACE reads through MiXCR, listing each CDR3 protein once. The repertoire includes some 1.5 million distinct CDR3 sequences, 35% to 45% of them detected once, and 4% sits in the top ten. The material sequenced was blood. The receptors shown here come from a young woman in good health. Both conserved end residues are part of each CDR3. The D gene is left open where the match is weak. For some rows the clone size is stated as once, few or many, or as a class when expanded; others skip it.

TRBV12-3/TRBV12-4,TRBJ2-1,.,many,CASTSDYGNEQFF,TGTGCCAGCACGAGCGACTATGGCAATGAGCAGTTCTTC
TRBV4-1,TRBJ2-3,.,.,CASSRGTGARNTDTQYF,TGCGCCAGCAGCCGTGGGACGGGCGCAAGGAACACAGATACGCAGTATTTT
TRBV4-1,TRBJ1-1,.,.,CASSQAPNRNTEAFF,TGCGCCAGCAGCCAAGCCCCGAACCGGAACACTGAAGCTTTCTTT
TRBV6-4,TRBJ2-1,.,.,CASSGPLGESNEQFF,TGTGCCAGCAGTGGCCCATTGGGGGAGAGTAATGAGCAGTTCTTC
TRBV4-1,TRBJ2-7,.,few,CASSRDGGEDEQYF,TGCGCCAGCAGCCGGGACGGCGGGGAGGACGAGCAGTACTTC
TRBV28,TRBJ2-7,.,.,CASRWTRAINGEQYF,TGTGCCAGCCGATGGACACGAGCAATTAACGGCGAGCAGTACTTC
TRBV6-2/TRBV6-3,TRBJ1-2,.,few,CASSYPDGYTF,TGTGCCAGCAGTTATCCCGATGGCTACACCTTC
TRBV12-5,TRBJ1-2,.,few,CASRDQGLNGYTF,TGTGCTAGTCGGGATCAGGGCTTAAATGGCTACACCTTC
TRBV5-6,TRBJ2-3,.,.,CASSFLRDMSMSDTQYF,TGTGCCAGCAGCTTCTTGCGCGACATGTCCATGTCAGATACGCAGTATTTT
TRBV9,TRBJ2-1,.,few,CASSVGFFEYNEQFF,TGTGCCAGCAGCGTAGGGTTCTTTGAATACAATGAGCAGTTCTTC
TRBV6-6,TRBJ1-1,.,.,CASRDGRGPNTEAFF,TGTGCCAGCCGAGATGGCAGGGGACCGAACACTGAAGCTTTCTTT
TRBV27,TRBJ2-7,.,.,CASSLAASSYKQYF,TGTGCCAGCAGTTTAGCGGCCAGCTCCTACAAGCAGTACTTC
TRBV21-1,TRBJ2-1,.,.,CASTPELAGYNEQFF,TGTGCCAGCACCCCCGAATTAGCGGGTTACAATGAGCAGTTCTTC
TRBV29-1,TRBJ1-1,TRBD1,few,CSVVRTGREYTEAFF,TGCAGCGTTGTTCGGACAGGGAGGGAGTACACTGAAGCTTTCTTT
TRBV4-3,TRBJ1-2,.,.,CASSQDTGVHYGYTF,TGCGCCAGCAGCCAAGATACGGGGGTCCACTATGGCTACACCTTC
TRBV7-2,TRBJ1-4,.,once,CASSLGGLANEKLFF,TGTGCCAGCAGCCTAGGCGGGTTGGCTAATGAAAAACTGTTTTTT
TRBV20-1,TRBJ2-1,TRBD2,.,CSARVSGSNQFF,TGCAGTGCTAGGGTTAGCGGGAGTAACCAGTTCTTC
TRBV6-6,TRBJ1-5,.,.,CASRTGGKQPQHF,TGTGCCAGCAGAACGGGGGGTAAGCAGCCCCAGCATTTT
TRBV9,TRBJ2-1,.,.,CASSVEGGTVGEQFF,TGTGCCAGCAGCGTAGAGGGCGGAACCGTGGGGGAGCAGTTCTTC
TRBV7-2,TRBJ1-2,TRBD1,.,CASSFVGQGYGYTF,TGTGCCAGCAGCTTCGTTGGACAGGGTTATGGCTACACCTTC
TRBV7-2,TRBJ1-4,TRBD1,few,CASSVRQGSEKLFF,TGTGCCAGCAGCGTCCGACAGGGTAGTGAAAAACTGTTTTTT
TRBV4-3,TRBJ2-7,TRBD2,.,CASSQELSGASYEQYF,TGCGCCAGCAGCCAAGAACTAAGCGGGGCCTCCTACGAGCAGTACTTC
TRBV20-1,TRBJ1-4,.,.,CSARVGRTNEKLFF,TGCAGTGCTAGAGTTGGGAGAACTAATGAAAAACTGTTTTTT
TRBV24-1,TRBJ2-3,TRBD1,few,CATTGTATDTQYF,TGTGCCACCACTGGGACAGCCACAGATACGCAGTATTTT
TRBV5-1,TRBJ1-2,TRBD1,few,CASSFSTGGDGYTF,TGCGCCAGCAGCTTCTCAACAGGGGGCGATGGCTACACCTTC
TRBV4-2,TRBJ2-5,TRBD2,.,CASSQDKLAGGYQETQYF,TGTGCCAGCAGCCAAGATAAGTTAGCGGGAGGGTACCAAGAGACCCAGTACTTC
TRBV10-3,TRBJ2-2,TRBD2,few,CAISFGTSGSRWTGELFF,TGTGCCATCTCATTCGGGACTAGCGGGAGTAGGTGGACCGGGGAGCTGTTTTTT
TRBV4-1,TRBJ2-1,.,.,CASSQDGLQETQFF,TGCGCCAGCAGCCAAGACGGGCTCCAAGAGACCCAGTTCTTC
TRBV10-3,TRBJ1-1,.,few,CAISFTGTNTEAFF,TGTGCCATCAGTTTTACCGGGACAAACACTGAAGCTTTCTTT
TRBV6-2/TRBV6-3,TRBJ2-7,TRBD1,.,CASSWNRGPYEQYF,TGTGCCAGCAGCTGGAACAGGGGGCCTTACGAGCAGTACTTC
TRBV24-1,TRBJ2-6,.,.,CATPRRGSGANVLTF,TGTGCCACCCCTCGGAGAGGCTCTGGGGCCAACGTCCTGACTTTC
TRBV2,TRBJ2-5,.,few,CASTEGQEETQYF,TGTGCCAGCACAGAGGGGCAAGAAGAGACCCAGTACTTC
TRBV29-1,TRBJ1-6,.,.,CSVRQGSWNSPLHF,TGCAGCGTTCGGCAGGGGAGTTGGAATTCACCCCTCCACTTT
TRBV4-3,TRBJ2-7,.,.,CASSQVMGRPYEQYF,TGCGCCAGCAGCCAAGTGATGGGCAGGCCCTACGAGCAGTACTTC
TRBV20-1,TRBJ1-1,TRBD1,.,CSARGQGAGTEAFF,TGCAGTGCTCGCGGACAGGGGGCCGGTACTGAAGCTTTCTTT
TRBV2,TRBJ1-5,.,.,CVSSAVRQPQHF,TGTGTCAGCAGTGCTGTTCGTCAGCCCCAGCATTTT
TRBV5-1,TRBJ2-7,TRBD2,.,CASSLRPSGGESLYEQYF,TGCGCCAGCAGCTTGAGGCCTAGCGGGGGGGAATCTCTCTACGAGCAGTACTTC
TRBV2,TRBJ2-3,.,.,CATREFTDTQYF,TGTGCCACCCGGGAGTTCACAGATACGCAGTATTTT
TRBV5-1,TRBJ2-2,TRBD2,.,CASSLGTSITGELFF,TGCGCCAGCAGCTTGGGGACTAGCATTACCGGGGAGCTGTTTTTT
TRBV7-3,TRBJ2-7,.,few,CASSLRPTYEQYF,TGTGCCAGCAGCTTAAGGCCTACCTACGAGCAGTACTTC
TRBV10-3,TRBJ1-3,.,.,CAIARGSFSGNTIYF,TGTGCCATTGCCCGTGGTAGTTTCTCTGGAAACACCATATATTTT
TRBV5-5,TRBJ2-7,TRBD2,.,CASSNGLAEAYEQYF,TGTGCCAGCAGCAATGGACTAGCGGAGGCCTACGAGCAGTACTTC